This T cell receptor (beta chain) was identified in a study of cytomegalovirus exposure and HLA in healthy donors. The overall study: Among the 398 genotyped donors, approximately 80% were placed in the Caucasian-associated ancestry cluster.

60 Vbeta and 13 Jbeta primers were used in PCR. Study processing details: In a later analysis, 80 million to 100 million unique TCR beta chains included roughly 11 million shared by two or more donors. The assay was immunoSEQ multiplex PCR, and TCRdb's table has in-frame clones only and misses some. V, J and clone size reflect that table, while D and trimming were determined from the DNA. The specimen's table records 110,000 to 150,000 clones. Germline lookup yields CDR1 SGHNT and CDR2 YENEEA. CDR3 size: 12 residues. The germline V and J ends were trimmed by 4 bases and 5 bases, with 6 bases remaining between them. On this clone itself: Its antigen is not known.

Study-wide findings and caveats: In vitro testing confirmed a few CMV-associated chains as specific for CMV antigens.

The chain links TRBV11-3 to TRBJ2-1; no definite D call. The sequencing input was PBMCs. The receptor was isolated from a woman between 18 and 30 years old in good health and CMV-seronegative. CDR3 DNA: TGTGCCAGCAGCTCCCGGGACAATGAGCAGTTCTTC. It encodes CASSSRDNEQFF.